A selection of T cell receptor beta chains follows, all from one sample in a study of blood T cells in healthy people across ages. TCRdb independently ran MiXCR on the 5' RACE reads; one entry per CDR3 protein. Of some 1,800,000 distinct CDR3 sequences listed, 30% to 40% are singletons. The sample comprised blood. The origin of the receptors is a human donor in good health. Both conserved end residues are part of each CDR3. The D gene is left open where the match is weak. Not every row has a clone size; where given, it reads once, few, many or a size class.

cdr3_length	v_call	j_call	d_call	clone_size	cdr3_nt	cdr3_aa
12	TRBV20-1	TRBJ2-1	TRBD1	.	TGCAGTGCCAAGAAGACAGGGGGCCTTCCGTTCTTC	CSAKKTGGLPFF
17	TRBV7-9	TRBJ1-5	TRBD1	few	TGTGCCAGCAGCTTAGTTCTTGGGACAGGGGTGGCTCAGCCCCAGCATTTT	CASSLVLGTGVAQPQHF
15	TRBV6-5	TRBJ1-2	TRBD1	.	TGTGCCAGCAGCCTACAGGGGAGAGGGTGCTATGGCTACACCTTC	CASSLQGRGCYGYTF
16	TRBV5-1	TRBJ2-5	.	.	TGCGCCAGCAGCTCCTACAGGGAGGGAGGACAAGAGACCCAGTACTTC	CASSSYREGGQETQYF
14	TRBV7-2	TRBJ2-5	.	.	TGTGCCAGCAGCCGCACTCCTCTCCAAGAGACCCAGTACTTC	CASSRTPLQETQYF
14	TRBV20-1	TRBJ2-1	TRBD2	.	TGCGGTGCGAATGGACTAGCGTATTACAATGAGCAGTTCTTC	CGANGLAYYNEQFF
16	TRBV5-1	TRBJ2-7	TRBD1	few	TGCGCCAGCAGCTCCGGGAGACAGGGGGTATCCTACGAGCAGTACTTC	CASSSGRQGVSYEQYF
15	TRBV7-2	TRBJ2-3	.	many	TGTGCCAGCAGCTTAGTGGGGTACAGCACAGATACGCAGTATTTT	CASSLVGYSTDTQYF
16	TRBV2	TRBJ2-7	.	.	TGTGCCAGCAATTATGCCGGGACAACCACCGGCAATGAGCAGTACTTC	CASNYAGTTTGNEQYF
14	TRBV9	TRBJ2-1	.	few	TGTGCCAGCAGCGTTTTGATGGCTTCGAATGAGCAGTTCTTC	CASSVLMASNEQFF
14	TRBV29-1	TRBJ2-3	TRBD2	.	TGCAGCGTCGCTAGCGGGGGGGCGTCAGATACGCAGTATTTT	CSVASGGASDTQYF
17	TRBV28	TRBJ1-1	.	.	TGTGCCAGCAGTTCCGGAACTCCGGGACGGGGGAACACTGAAGCTTTCTTT	CASSSGTPGRGNTEAFF
18	TRBV6-1	TRBJ2-5	TRBD2	once	TGTGCCAGCAGTGAAGCGCGGTTGGGGACTATCTCCTACAATAAGCAGTACTTC	CASSEARLGTISYNKQYF
14	TRBV27	TRBJ1-1	.	many	TGTGCCAGCAGTTTTGGCGGGGGGAACACTGAAGCTTTCTTT	CASSFGGGNTEAFF
15	TRBV29-1	TRBJ1-2	TRBD1	few	TGCAGCGTTGAAGTACAGGGGTTAGGGAACTATGGCTACACCTTC	CSVEVQGLGNYGYTF
17	TRBV7-2	TRBJ2-7	TRBD2	few	TGTGCCAGCAGCTTAGGTCGACTAGCGGGGGGAATGTACGAGCAGTACTTC	CASSLGRLAGGMYEQYF